The 21 T cell receptor beta chains in this list originate from one sample, sequenced in a study of radiotherapy plus CTLA-4 blockade in lung cancer listed by TCRdb under 2018. Libraries were made using the immunoSEQ multiplex PCR assay. Sourced from immuneACCESS, this table was stored by TCRdb with only in-frame sequences that have V and J called. A share of the clones is absent; for the studies checked, an unresolved V gene accounts for under half, and the remainder has no known explanation. Present in this sample are about 25,000 clones, less than 80% of which were seen just once. The ten largest account for about 3% of the sample. The material sequenced was peripheral blood, taken from a patient treated with radiotherapy plus ipilimumab. The origin of the receptors is a human donor with non-small cell lung cancer whose response to radiotherapy plus ipilimumab could not be evaluated.

This chain links TRBV5-1 with TRBJ2-7; 7 bases are a match to TRBD2. The CDR3 spans 14 residues. Germline V gene lookup returns CDR1 SGHRS and CDR2 YFSETQ. The V segment lost 4 bases and the J segment 0 bases; nucleotides outside the gene matches: 4. In DNA, the CDR3 is TGCGCCAGCAGCCCTGGGGGGGGCTCCTACGAGCAGTACTTC. Translation gives CASSPGGGSYEQYF.

This chain links TRBV2 with TRBJ2-2, with D possibly TRBD2 on 6 matching bases. This CDR3 has 16 residues. V lost 5 bases to trimming and J lost 2 bases, with 15 bases between them. Germline CDR1 is SNHLY and CDR2 is FYNNEI. CDR3 in amino acids: CASSSPEGSNTGELFF. CDR3 nucleotides: TGTGCCAGCAGTTCCCCGGAGGGGAGTAACACCGGGGAGCTGTTTTTT.

This clone occurred once. J is TRBJ1-2 and V is TRBV28; 8 bases line up with TRBD1. Trimming removed 3 bases from V and 7 bases from J; junction bases left unmatched: 7. Germline CDR1 is MDHEN and CDR2 is SYDVKM. The CDR3 length is 14 residues. CDR3 sequence reads: CASSFTGGFGGYTF. CDR3 sequence (DNA): TGTGCCAGCAGTTTCACAGGGGGGTTTGGTGGCTACACCTTC.

The rearrangement uses TRBV5-1 and TRBJ2-3, with D perhaps matching TRBD1 (5 bases). This CDR3 has 14 residues. V was clipped by 6 bases and J by 3 bases, with 14 bases between them. The germline V gene encodes CDR1 SGHRS and CDR2 YFSETQ. The CDR3 DNA follows: TGCGCCAGCAAATCTAGGGCAGGGACAGATACGCAGTATTTT. Protein: CASKSRAGTDTQYF.

V and J are TRBV5-6 and TRBJ2-1; unclear D gene. Deletions cut 3 bases from V and 2 bases from J, with 6 bases between. Looked up from germline, CDR1 is SGHDT and CDR2 is YYEEEE. The CDR3 is 13 amino acids. The CDR3 sequence is CASSSQTYNEQFF. The CDR3 region has the DNA TGTGCCAGCAGCTCCCAAACCTACAATGAGCAGTTCTTC.

The gene calls are TRBV11-2 and TRBJ2-1, with 8 bases fitting TRBD2. The CDR3 has 14 residues. CDR1 is SGHAT, CDR2 FQNNGV, per germline. V was pared by 3 bases and J by 6 bases, with 4 bases of the junction left unmatched. Here the CDR3 reads CASSFAGGGNEQFF. DNA for the CDR3: TGTGCCAGCAGCTTTGCGGGGGGCGGCAATGAGCAGTTCTTC.

This chain links TRBV18 with TRBJ2-7; 13 nucleotides agree with TRBD2. CDR1 is KGHSH, CDR2 LQKENI, per germline. The CDR3 runs to 16 residues. J gave up 6 bases and V 1 base, and 6 bases lay outside the gene matches. CDR3 sequence (DNA): TGTGCCAGCTCACCACGAACTAGCGGGAGGGCTACCGAGCAGTACTTC. Its protein is CASSPRTSGRATEQYF.

The chain joins TRBV19 to TRBJ2-7; 9 bases fit TRBD2. The V segment lost 5 bases and the J segment 2 bases; nucleotides outside the gene matches: 4. CDR3 size: 14 residues. Germline V CDR1 and CDR2: LNHDA, SQIVND (reference sequence). The CDR3 DNA reads TGTGCCAGTAGTCATAGCGGGAGTACCTACGAGCAGTACTTC. The encoded protein is CASSHSGSTYEQYF.

This clone was counted a few times. The V call is TRBV5-5, the J call TRBJ2-3; D unclear. The CDR3 loop spans 12 amino acids. Per germline, CDR1 SGHKS and CDR2 YYEKEE (reference sequence). The V end lost 1 base, the J end lost 5 bases, and 5 bases lay between the germline ends. The CDR3 loop is CASSLSGDTQYF. For the CDR3, the DNA is TGTGCCAGCAGCTTGTCGGGAGATACGCAGTATTTT.

This chain uses TRBV28 with TRBJ2-3; perhaps TRBD2 as D (5 bases). The CDR3 is 13 residues long. V was trimmed by 4 bases and J by 5 bases, leaving 10 bases between them. Germline assignment: CDR1 MDHEN and CDR2 SYDVKM. CDR3: CASSSGNGDTQYF. The CDR3 DNA follows: TGTGCCAGCAGTTCGGGGAATGGAGATACGCAGTATTTT.

Notes on this clone: Other DNA sequences within the sample encode an identical CDR3. The chain combines TRBV19 with TRBJ2-7; 8 bases fit TRBD2. The CDR3 runs to 15 residues. Germline V gives CDR1 LNHDA, CDR2 SQIVND (reference sequence). Trimming at V came to 5 bases and at J to 6 bases, leaving 12 bases not matched to a gene. In DNA, the CDR3 is TGTGCCAGTAGTTTAAGCAGCGGGAGAGCGGCCGAGCAGTACTTC. Translated, it gives CASSLSSGRAAEQYF. Using reference TRBV19 and TRBJ2-7 for the parts outside the CDR3, the full variable domain is DGGITQSPKYLFRKEGQNVTLSCEQNLNHDAMYWYRQDPGQGLRLIYYSQIVNDFQKGDIAEGYSVSREKKESFPLTVTSAQKNPTAFYLCASSLSSGRAAEQYFGPGTRLTVT.

The chain is built from TRBV27 and TRBJ1-1, with D tentatively TRBD1 (6 bases). The V end lost 1 base, the J end lost 1 base, and 13 bases lay between the germline ends. CDR3 size: 16 residues. Germline V gene data show CDR1 as MNHEY and CDR2 as SMNVEV (reference sequence). The DNA of the CDR3 is TGTGCCAGCAGTTTATATGGAGGCAGGGGGAACACTGAAGCTTTCTTT. Translation gives CASSLYGGRGNTEAFF.

This chain joins TRBV6-1 and TRBJ2-1; no reliable D call. V lost 7 bases, J lost 10 bases, and 20 bases lay in between. Germline V lookup: CDR1 MNHNS, CDR2 SASEGT. This CDR3 is built from 14 residues. CDR3 in amino acids: CASIFGIPSREQFF. CDR3 DNA: TGTGCCAGCATCTTCGGCATACCGTCCAGGGAGCAGTTCTTC.

V and J are TRBV5-6 and TRBJ2-3; 10 bases match TRBD2. In germline, CDR1 is SGHDT, CDR2 YYEEEE. V gave up 3 bases and J gave up 5 bases; unmatched junction bases: 12. This CDR3 contains 17 residues. CDR3 loop: CASSSVGAGGPVDTQYF. In DNA form, the CDR3 reads TGTGCCAGCAGCTCGGTGGGAGCGGGAGGGCCGGTAGATACGCAGTATTTT.

The rearrangement joins TRBV28 to TRBJ1-2, with 8 bases lining up with TRBD1. The CDR3 has 13 residues. Trimming at V came to 3 bases and at J to 8 bases, leaving 5 bases not matched to a gene. Germline CDR1 and CDR2: MDHEN and SYDVKM. The CDR3 spells CASSLRDRRGYTF. Written as DNA, the CDR3 is TGTGCCAGCAGTTTGAGGGACAGGAGGGGCTACACCTTC.

CDR3 region: CASRLTVFTGELFF. The CDR3 DNA reads as TGTGCCAGCAGATTGACAGTATTCACCGGGGAGCTGTTTTTT. This rearrangement joins TRBV27 to TRBJ2-2; tentatively, D is TRBD1 (5 bases). Per the germline V gene, CDR1 is MNHEY and CDR2 is SMNVEV (reference sequence). The CDR3 runs 14 residues. V gave up 6 bases and J gave up 4 bases, with 12 bases separating them.

This clone turned up a few times. This chain connects TRBV6-6 to TRBJ1-1; 9 bases are a match to TRBD1. The CDR3 is 14 residues long. The junction had 4 bases not matched to a gene; V was cut back by 6 bases and J by 2 bases. CDR1 and CDR2 from the germline V gene are MNHNY and SVGAGI (reference sequence). As DNA, the CDR3 is TGTGCCAGCAGGAAACAGGGGGCAAACACTGAAGCTTTCTTT. Protein product: CASRKQGANTEAFF.

This chain uses TRBV29-1 with TRBJ1-4; TRBD1 agrees at 8 bases. The V and J ends lost 7 bases and 11 bases, in that order; junction bases with no gene match: 12. Germline V CDR1 and CDR2: SQVTM, ANQGSEA. This CDR3 spans 13 amino acids. As DNA, the CDR3 is TGCAGCGGCGGGGAGTCAGGGGGCGGGAAACTGTTTTTT. Its protein product is CSGGESGGGKLFF.

The chain uses TRBV7-6 and TRBJ2-7; 8 positions agree with TRBD2. The CDR3 loop spans 12 amino acids. V lost 1 base, J lost 7 bases, and 0 bases stayed unmatched. The V gene's germline CDR1 is SGHVS and CDR2 FNYEAQ. In nucleotides, the CDR3 is TGTGCCAGCAGCTTAGAGCGGGGGGAGCAGTACTTC. Its protein product is CASSLERGEQYF.

The table lists this clone with a few counts. V and J are TRBV30 and TRBJ2-1; D remains ambiguous. The CDR3 covers 13 residues. Germline V gene lookup returns CDR1 GTSNPN and CDR2 SVGIG (reference sequence). V was trimmed by 4 bases and J by 2 bases, leaving 9 bases between them. CDR3 residues: CAWTSGPYNEQFF. Here the CDR3 DNA reads TGTGCCTGGACTTCTGGCCCCTACAATGAGCAGTTCTTC.

The rearrangement links TRBV5-5 to TRBJ1-2, with D perhaps matching TRBD1 (6 bases). Germline loops: CDR1 SGHKS, CDR2 YYEKEE (reference sequence). The V end was cut by 0 bases, the J end by 6 bases, with 15 bases between. This CDR3 region has 15 residues. Here the CDR3 reads CASSLAEYRVDGYTF. The DNA of the CDR3 is TGTGCCAGCAGCTTGGCTGAATACAGGGTAGATGGCTACACCTTC.